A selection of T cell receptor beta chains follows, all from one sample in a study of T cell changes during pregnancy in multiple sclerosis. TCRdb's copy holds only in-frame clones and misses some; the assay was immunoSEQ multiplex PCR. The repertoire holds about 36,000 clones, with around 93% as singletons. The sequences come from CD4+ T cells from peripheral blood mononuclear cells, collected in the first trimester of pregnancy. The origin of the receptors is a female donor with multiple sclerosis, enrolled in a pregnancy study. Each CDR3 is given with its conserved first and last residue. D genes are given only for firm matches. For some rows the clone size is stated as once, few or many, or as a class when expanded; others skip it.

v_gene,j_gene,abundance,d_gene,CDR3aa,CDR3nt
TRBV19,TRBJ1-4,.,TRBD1,CASGLQGAPNEKLFF,TGTGCCAGCGGGCTCCAGGGGGCGCCGAATGAAAAACTGTTTTTT
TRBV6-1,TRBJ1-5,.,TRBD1,CASRPTGVSNQPQHF,TGTGCCAGCAGGCCGACAGGGGTTAGCAATCAGCCCCAGCATTTT
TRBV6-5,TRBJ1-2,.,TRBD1,CASSYRDRVHGYTF,TGTGCCAGCAGTTATCGGGACAGGGTGCATGGCTACACCTTC
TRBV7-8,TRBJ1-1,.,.,CASSQGDTEAFF,TGTGCCAGCAGCCAAGGAGACACTGAAGCTTTCTTT
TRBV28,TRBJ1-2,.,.,CASSGRYGYTF,TGTGCCAGCAGTGGGAGATATGGCTACACCTTC
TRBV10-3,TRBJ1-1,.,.,CAISEGGGALEAFF,TGTGCCATCAGTGAGGGGGGAGGTGCGCTTGAAGCTTTCTTT
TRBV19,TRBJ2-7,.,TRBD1,CARKRGQGRSYEQYF,TGTGCCCGAAAGAGGGGACAGGGAAGGTCCTACGAGCAGTACTTC
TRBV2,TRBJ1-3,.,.,CASGPARNTIYF,TGTGCCAGCGGGCCTGCACGGAACACCATATATTTT
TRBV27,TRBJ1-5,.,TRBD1,CASRGQGAFQPQHF,TGTGCCAGCAGGGGACAGGGGGCATTTCAGCCCCAGCATTTT
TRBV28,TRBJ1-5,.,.,CASFTWARNQPQHF,TGTGCCAGTTTTACTTGGGCCCGCAATCAGCCCCAGCATTTT
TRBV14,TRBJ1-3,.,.,CASSPRSSYRGADYTIYF,TGTGCCAGCAGCCCCAGGTCGTCGTATCGGGGGGCCGATTACACCATATATTTT
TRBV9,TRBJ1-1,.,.,CASSGIQENTEAFF,TGTGCCAGCAGCGGGATACAGGAAAACACTGAAGCTTTCTTT
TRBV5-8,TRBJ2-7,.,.,CASSLVLGRQYF,TGTGCCAGCAGCTTGGTGTTGGGGCGGCAGTACTTC
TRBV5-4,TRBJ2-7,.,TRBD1,CASSFRQGAREQYF,TGTGCCAGCAGCTTTAGGCAGGGGGCGCGCGAGCAGTACTTC
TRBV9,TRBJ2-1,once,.,CASSVLDNMWQFF,TGTGCCAGCAGCGTACTGGACAACATGTGGCAGTTCTTC
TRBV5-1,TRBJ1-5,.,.,CASSLGGHNQPQHF,TGCGCCAGCAGCTTGGGAGGACACAATCAGCCCCAGCATTTT
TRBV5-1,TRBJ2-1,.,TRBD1,CASSSGTEYNEQFF,TGCGCCAGCAGCTCCGGGACAGAGTACAATGAGCAGTTCTTC
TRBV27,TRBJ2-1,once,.,CASSPRPPRSSYNEQFF,TGTGCCAGCAGTCCTCGACCCCCTCGGAGCTCCTACAATGAGCAGTTCTTC
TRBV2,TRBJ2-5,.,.,CASSVRAGLRETQYF,TGTGCCAGCAGTGTTCGCGCGGGTTTAAGAGAGACCCAGTACTTC
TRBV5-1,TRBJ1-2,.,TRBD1,CASSALGQGSGYTF,TGCGCCAGCAGCGCACTGGGACAGGGGAGCGGCTACACCTTC
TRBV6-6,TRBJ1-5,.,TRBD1,CASRRDRSTSNQPQHF,TGTGCCAGCAGGCGGGACAGGTCAACTAGCAATCAGCCCCAGCATTTT
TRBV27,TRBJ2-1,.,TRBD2,CATYSLWGGRGDAFF,TGTGCCACCTATTCCCTTTGGGGGGGTCGGGGGGACGCGTTCTTC
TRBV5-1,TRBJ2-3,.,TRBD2,CASSLDGSGGLPDTQYF,TGCGCCAGCAGCTTGGACGGTAGCGGGGGACTTCCAGATACGCAGTATTTT
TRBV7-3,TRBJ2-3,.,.,CASSPTRDSYTQYF,TGTGCCAGCAGCCCAACGCGGGACAGTTATACGCAGTATTTT
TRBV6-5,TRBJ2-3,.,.,CASSRGTSTDTQYF,TGTGCCAGCAGTAGAGGGACTAGCACAGATACGCAGTATTTT
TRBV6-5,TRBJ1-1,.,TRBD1,CASSYSGTGGYEAFF,TGTGCCAGCAGTTACTCCGGTACAGGGGGCTATGAAGCTTTCTTT
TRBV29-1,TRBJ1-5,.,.,CSVRGQGIGQPQHF,TGCAGCGTTAGGGGTCAGGGGATTGGGCAGCCCCAGCATTTT
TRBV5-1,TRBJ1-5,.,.,CASSLEGGRAEPQHF,TGCGCCAGCAGCTTGGAGGGGGGGAGGGCAGAGCCCCAGCATTTT
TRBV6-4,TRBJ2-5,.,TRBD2,CASRTSFKETQYF,TGTGCCTCTCGGACTAGCTTCAAAGAGACCCAGTACTTC
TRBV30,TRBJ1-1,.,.,CAWTHRAGTEAFF,TGTGCCTGGACGCACAGGGCGGGCACTGAAGCTTTCTTT
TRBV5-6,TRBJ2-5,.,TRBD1,CASSVRLGQQGALTQYF,TGTGCCAGCAGCGTGAGGTTGGGGCAACAGGGGGCACTGACCCAGTACTTC
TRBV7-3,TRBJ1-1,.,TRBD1,CASSLTGVNTEAFF,TGTGCCAGCAGTTTGACAGGGGTAAACACTGAAGCTTTCTTT
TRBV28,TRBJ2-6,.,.,CASSLRAGRSSGANVLTF,TGTGCCAGCAGTTTAAGGGCAGGGAGGTCTTCTGGGGCCAACGTCCTGACTTTC
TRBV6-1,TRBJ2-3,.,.,CASSEDGHSTDTQYF,TGTGCCAGCAGTGAAGACGGACATAGCACAGATACGCAGTATTTT
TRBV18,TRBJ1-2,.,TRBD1,CASSPQGAGGYTF,TGTGCCAGCTCACCACAGGGGGCAGGTGGCTACACCTTC
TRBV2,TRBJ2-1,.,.,CASELERRSYNEQFF,TGTGCCAGCGAGTTGGAGAGGAGGTCCTACAATGAGCAGTTCTTC
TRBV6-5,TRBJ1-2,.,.,CASSYSTGINYGYTF,TGTGCCAGCAGTTACTCAACCGGGATTAACTATGGCTACACCTTC
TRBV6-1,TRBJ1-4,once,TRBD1,CASGRGMEKLFF,TGTGCCAGTGGCAGGGGGATGGAAAAACTGTTTTTT
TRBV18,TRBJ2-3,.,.,CASSYTDTQYF,TGTGCCAGCTCATACACAGATACGCAGTATTTT
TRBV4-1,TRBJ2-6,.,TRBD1,CASSQVPGQGRGSGANVLTF,TGCGCCAGCAGCCAGGTCCCGGGACAGGGGAGGGGCTCTGGGGCCAACGTCCTGACTTTC
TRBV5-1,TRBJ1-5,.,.,CASSLVEGDQPQHF,TGCGCCAGCAGCTTGGTAGAGGGGGATCAGCCCCAGCATTTT
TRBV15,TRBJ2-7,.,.,CATSVGGVHSYEQYF,TGTGCCACCAGCGTAGGCGGGGTTCACTCCTACGAGCAGTACTTC
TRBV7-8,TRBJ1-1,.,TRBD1,CASSFPGGGGEAFF,TGTGCCAGCAGCTTCCCAGGGGGCGGGGGTGAAGCTTTCTTT
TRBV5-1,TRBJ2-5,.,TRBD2,CASSQSSSGAFQETQYF,TGCGCCAGCAGCCAATCCTCTAGCGGGGCGTTCCAAGAGACCCAGTACTTC
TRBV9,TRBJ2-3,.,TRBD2,CASSAGLAGRGDTQYF,TGTGCCAGCAGCGCCGGACTAGCGGGGAGGGGGGATACGCAGTATTTT
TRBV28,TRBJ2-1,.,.,CASSSRAAISNEQFF,TGTGCCAGCAGTTCCCGCGCTGCCATTAGCAATGAGCAGTTCTTC